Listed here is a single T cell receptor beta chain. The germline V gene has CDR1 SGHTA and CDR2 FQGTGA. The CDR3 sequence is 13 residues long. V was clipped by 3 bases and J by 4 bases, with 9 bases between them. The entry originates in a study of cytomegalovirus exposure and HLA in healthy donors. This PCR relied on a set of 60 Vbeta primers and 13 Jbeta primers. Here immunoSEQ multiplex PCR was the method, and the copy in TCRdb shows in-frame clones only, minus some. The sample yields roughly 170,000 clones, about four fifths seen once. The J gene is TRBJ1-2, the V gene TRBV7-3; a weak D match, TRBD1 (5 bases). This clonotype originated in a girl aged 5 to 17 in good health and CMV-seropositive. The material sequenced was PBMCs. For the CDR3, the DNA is TGTGCCAGCAGCTTTGGAGGGACCTATGGCTACACCTTC. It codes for CASSFGGTYGYTF.